This entry features one TCR beta chain sequence. The CDR3 is made up of 15 amino acids. CDR1 is SGHTA and CDR2 is FQGNSA in the germline V gene. Trimming stripped 5 bases from V and 7 bases from J, with 17 bases between. These data come from a study of blood T cell repertoires in COVID-19. Study-wide context: The origin of the acute and convalescent COVID-19 samples was the United States, Italy and Spain.

Original data processing: Counts of nucleated cells, estimated from reference gene primer amplification, were obtained. Repertoires were generated with immunoSEQ multiplex PCR, while TCRdb's copy carries only in-frame clones and drops some. V and J calls and clone size are those listed in that table; D and trimming were worked out from the DNA. The sample includes around 110,000 clones, 80% to 85% of them seen just once. The source material was peripheral blood. The TCR originated in a woman between 70 and 85 years old with acute or convalescent COVID-19. V gene TRBV7-2 combines with J gene TRBJ1-4; a weak D match, TRBD1 (6 bases). The CDR3 bases are TGTGCCAGCAGCCCACAACCGGGACAAGCTGAAAAACTGTTTTTT. Its translation is CASSPQPGQAEKLFF. Drawing the rest from reference TRBV7-2 and TRBJ1-4, the complete variable domain is GAGVSQSPSNKVTEKGKDVELRCDPISGHTALYWYRQSLGQGLEFLIYFQGNSAPDKSGLPSDRFSAERTGGSVSTLTIQRTQQEDSAVYLCASSPQPGQAEKLFFGSGTQLSVL.